This T cell receptor (beta chain) came from a study of patients and donors after allogeneic stem cell transplantation. The table lists this clonotype with many counts. TCRdb reanalysed the RT-PCR reads using MiXCR and keeps one entry per CDR3 protein. In the table there are 150,000 to 200,000 distinct CDR3 sequences, approximately 30% of which are singletons. This CDR3 spans 16 amino acids. Germline CDR1 is ENHRY and CDR2 is SYGVKD. Trimming pared 4 bases from V and 0 bases from J, leaving 10 bases between. Material for sequencing was blood, either unsorted or a sorted T cell fraction (not recorded which). The TCR sequence derives from a human donor who was either an allogeneic HSCT recipient or a stem cell or donor lymphocyte infusion donor (not recorded which). It is not recorded whose cells these are; they may come from a transplant donor. V usage is TRBV10-3 and J usage is TRBJ1-6; D is ambiguous. CDR3 sequence: CAISVGRSSYNSPLHF. In nucleotides, the CDR3 is TGTGCCATCAGTGTTGGCAGGAGCTCCTATAATTCACCCCTCCACTTT.